This T cell receptor (beta chain) emerged from a study of T cells in Graves' hyperthyroidism and ophthalmopathy. Patients counted as stable if ophthalmopathy did not develop within 18 months. The study enrolled patients aged 18 to 65 with newly diagnosed hyperthyroidism of under 2 months' duration. Diagnoses rested on clinical symptoms, serum thyroxine and TRAb, thyroid ultrasound and orbital computed tomography. Using more than 8 ml of fresh peripheral blood, PBMCs were prepared. Germline assignment: CDR1 SEHNR and CDR2 FQNEAQ (reference sequence). Trimming stripped 0 bases from V and 7 bases from J, with 6 bases between. This CDR3 has 12 residues. This clonotype showed up just a few times. The CDR3 regions of TCR beta were amplified from RNA transcripts. During a first-round RT-PCR of the TCR CDR3, the HTBI primer set was used. TCRdb re-derived calls from the multiplex PCR reads in MiXCR, one entry per CDR3 protein. Among about 550,000 distinct CDR3 sequences listed, 20% were seen once.

The rearrangement links TRBV7-9 to TRBJ1-1; no definite D call. The sequence came from a man younger than 35 with Graves' hyperthyroidism. Sequences were obtained from blood. CDR3 sequence: CASSLARDEAFF. The CDR3 nucleotides are TGTGCCAGCAGCTTAGCCCGGGATGAAGCTTTCTTT.